This TCR beta chain comes out of a study of T cells in Graves' hyperthyroidism and ophthalmopathy. In the study overall: Peripheral blood was collected at initial diagnosis, before any treatment. The study's findings and limits: Blood also held most thyroid clonotypes expanded beyond 0.001. Ophthalmopathy was distinguished from stable hyperthyroidism by 13 V-J signatures.

Per germline, CDR1 SGHAT and CDR2 FQNNGV. The CDR3 totals 10 residues. Deletions cut 5 bases from V and 6 bases from J, with 5 bases between. The table lists this clonotype with a few counts. Its antigen is still unknown. It was RNA transcripts that yielded the amplified TCR beta CDR3 regions. The HTBI set primed first-round TCR CDR3 RT-PCR. TCRdb reanalysed the multiplex PCR reads using MiXCR and keeps one entry per CDR3 protein. The data show roughly 350,000 distinct CDR3 sequences, 11% to 15% seen once. This chain joins TRBV11-2 and TRBJ2-7; D is ambiguous. This TCR came from a woman younger than 45 with Graves' hyperthyroidism. The sequenced sample was blood. In DNA form, the CDR3 reads TGTGCCAGCAGCATGCGCGAGCAGTACTTC. Translated, it gives CASSMREQYF.